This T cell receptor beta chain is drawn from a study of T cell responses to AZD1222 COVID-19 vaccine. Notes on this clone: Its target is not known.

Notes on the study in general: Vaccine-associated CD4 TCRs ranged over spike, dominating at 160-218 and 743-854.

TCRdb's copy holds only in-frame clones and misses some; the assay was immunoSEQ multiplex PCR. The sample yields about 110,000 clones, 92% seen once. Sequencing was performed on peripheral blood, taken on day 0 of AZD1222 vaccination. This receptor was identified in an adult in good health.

In nucleotides, the CDR3 is TGTGCCAGCAGCTCCGGACAGGACTACACTGAAGCTTTCTTT. Residues: CASSSGQDYTEAFF. V gene TRBV6-1 combines with J gene TRBJ1-1, with TRBD1 matching 7 bases. V was pared by 6 bases and J by 3 bases, with 7 bases of the junction left unmatched. CDR3 size: 14 residues. Germline V gives CDR1 MNHNS, CDR2 SASEGT.